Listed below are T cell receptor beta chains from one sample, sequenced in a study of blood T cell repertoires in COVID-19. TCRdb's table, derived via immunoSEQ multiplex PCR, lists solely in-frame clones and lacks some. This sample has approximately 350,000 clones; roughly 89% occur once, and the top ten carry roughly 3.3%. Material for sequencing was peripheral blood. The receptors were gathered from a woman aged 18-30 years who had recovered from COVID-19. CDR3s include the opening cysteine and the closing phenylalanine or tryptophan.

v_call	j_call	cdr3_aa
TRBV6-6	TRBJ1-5	CASSYPWDTDLHF
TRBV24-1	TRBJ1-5	CATSDRQVTGDQPQHF
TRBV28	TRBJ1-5	CASRRDRAQPQHF
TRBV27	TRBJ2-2	CASSFISGELFF
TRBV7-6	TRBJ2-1	CASSRLAGGNSYNEQFF
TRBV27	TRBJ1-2	CASSFNSNYGYTF
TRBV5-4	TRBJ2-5	CASSSGLAGEETQYF
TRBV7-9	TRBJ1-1	CASSKPGATEAFF
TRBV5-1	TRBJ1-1	CASSLVETGPNTEAFF
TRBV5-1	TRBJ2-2	CASSPAGPRGSTGELFF
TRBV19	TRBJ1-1	CASSNPFWETTEAFF
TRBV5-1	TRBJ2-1	CASRPTSGGLYNEQFF
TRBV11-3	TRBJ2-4	CASSLLHLRNIQYF
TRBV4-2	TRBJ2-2	CASSQGLANTGELFF
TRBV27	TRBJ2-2	CASSLRGGDQPLPLITGELFF
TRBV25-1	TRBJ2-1	CASTGTSGSYEQFF
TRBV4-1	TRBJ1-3	CASSQPTGKQGNTIYF
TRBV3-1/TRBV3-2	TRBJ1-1	CASSQGTGVVGDTEAFF
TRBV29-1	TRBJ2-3	CSVGTITDTQYF
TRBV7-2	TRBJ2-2	CASSYSAHTGELFF
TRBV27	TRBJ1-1	CASSLLGQINTEAFF
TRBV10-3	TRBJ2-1	CAISDQDRGLYNEQFF
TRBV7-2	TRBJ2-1	CASSLTGTSGRGNEQFF
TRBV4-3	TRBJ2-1	CASATLAGYANEQFF
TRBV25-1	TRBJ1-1	CASSARQGGATEAFF
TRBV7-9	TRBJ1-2	CASSLGKGENYGYTF
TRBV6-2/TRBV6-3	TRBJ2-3	CASSRGPGITDTQYF
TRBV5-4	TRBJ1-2	CASSLSGDYGYTF
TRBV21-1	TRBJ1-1	CASSKVRDRGLLTEAFF
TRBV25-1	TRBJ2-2	CASSASGTSIGELFF
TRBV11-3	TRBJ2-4	CASSLQNIQYF
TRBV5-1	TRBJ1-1	CASSLAERGYTEAFF
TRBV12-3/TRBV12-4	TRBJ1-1	CASSLVGGTEAFF
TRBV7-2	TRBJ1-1	CASSLELGQFAPREAFF
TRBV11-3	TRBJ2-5	CASSLGPQETQYF
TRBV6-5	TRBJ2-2	CASKRRGNGELFF
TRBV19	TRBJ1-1	CASSPLQGMNTEAFF
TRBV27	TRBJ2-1	CASRRPEVGLARGNEQFF
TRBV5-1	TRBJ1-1	CASSLSVGYTEAFF
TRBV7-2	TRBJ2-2	CASSLEPWLAGVRTGELFF
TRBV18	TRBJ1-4	CASSPQGFGNEKLFF
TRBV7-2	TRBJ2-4	CASSLKLAGGSNIQYF
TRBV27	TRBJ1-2	CASSFGQNYGYTF
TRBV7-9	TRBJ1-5	CASSFGGLSNQPQHF
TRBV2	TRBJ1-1	CASNSDTEAFF
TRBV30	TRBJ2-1	CAWSVLYESGGNEQFF